This T cell receptor (beta chain) appears in the sequencing data of a study of metastatic and nonmetastatic thyroid tumors. Whole-study context: The authors compared repertoires across blood and tumor or nodule tissue from malignant and benign thyroid patients.

This clone has just a few counts. CDR3 length: 12 amino acids. V was pared by 4 bases and J by 8 bases, with 11 bases between. TCRdb ran MiXCR on the PCR reads. Of under 100,000 clones in the sample, less than 10% were seen once. Until they underwent thyroid surgery, no patient had received any treatment. This sequence originates from a female donor with papillary thyroid cancer or a benign thyroid nodule (not recorded which). Some clones in this sample may be carry-over from other donors' samples. V gene TRBV12-3 or TRBV12-4 combines with J gene TRBJ1-2; the D is unclear. Sequenced sample: blood. CDR3 in amino acids: CASSYGLGGYTF. As DNA, the CDR3 is TGTGCCAGCAGTTACGGCTTGGGCGGCTACACCTTC.